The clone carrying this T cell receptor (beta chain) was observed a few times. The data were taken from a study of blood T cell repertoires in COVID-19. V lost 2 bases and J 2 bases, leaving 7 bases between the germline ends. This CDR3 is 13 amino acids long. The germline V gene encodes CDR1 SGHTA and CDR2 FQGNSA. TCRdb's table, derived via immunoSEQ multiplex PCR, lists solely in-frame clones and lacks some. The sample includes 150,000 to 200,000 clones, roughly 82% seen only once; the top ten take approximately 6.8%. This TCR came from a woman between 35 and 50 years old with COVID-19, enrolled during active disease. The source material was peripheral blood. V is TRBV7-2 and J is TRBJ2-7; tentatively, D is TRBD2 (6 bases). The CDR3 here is CASSLSGAYEQYV. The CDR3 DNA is TGTGCCAGCAGCTTATCGGGGGCCTACGAGCAGTACGTC.